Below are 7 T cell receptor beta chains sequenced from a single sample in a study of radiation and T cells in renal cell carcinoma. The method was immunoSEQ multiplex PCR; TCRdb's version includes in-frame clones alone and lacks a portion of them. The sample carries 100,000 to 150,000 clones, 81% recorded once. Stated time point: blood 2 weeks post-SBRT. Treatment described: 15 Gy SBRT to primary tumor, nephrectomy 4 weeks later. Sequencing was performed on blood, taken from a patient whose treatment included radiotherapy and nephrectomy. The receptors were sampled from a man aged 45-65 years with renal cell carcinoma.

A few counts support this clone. CDR3 bases: TGTGCCAGCAGCGTAGCGAACAATCTAGATACGCAGTATTTT. It is translated as CASSVANNLDTQYF. The J gene is TRBJ2-3, the V gene TRBV9; D remains ambiguous. Germline V gene data show CDR1 as SGDLS and CDR2 as YYNGEE. This CDR3 spans 14 amino acids. V shed 0 bases and J shed 5 bases, with 10 bases lying between them. The full variable domain, in which reference TRBV9 and TRBJ2-3 provide the parts outside the CDR3, is DSGVTQTPKHLITATGQRVTLRCSPRSGDLSVYWYQQSLDQGLQFLIQYYNGEERAKGNILERFSAQQFPDLHSELNLSSLELGDSALYFCASSVANNLDTQYFGPGTRLTVL.

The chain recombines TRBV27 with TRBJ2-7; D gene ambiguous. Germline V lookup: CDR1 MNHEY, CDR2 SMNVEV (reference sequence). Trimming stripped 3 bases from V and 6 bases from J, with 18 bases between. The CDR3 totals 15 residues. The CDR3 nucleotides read TGTGCCAGCAGTTTGATCTATCTACCCCCAGGCGAGCAGTACTTC. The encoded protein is CASSLIYLPPGEQYF.

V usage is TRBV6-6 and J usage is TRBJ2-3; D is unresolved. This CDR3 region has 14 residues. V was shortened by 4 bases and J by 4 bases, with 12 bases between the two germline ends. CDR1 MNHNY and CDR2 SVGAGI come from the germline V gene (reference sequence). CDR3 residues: CASSSHLVPDTQYF. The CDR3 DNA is TGTGCCAGCAGTTCTCACCTAGTCCCAGATACGCAGTATTTT.

The DNA of the CDR3 is TGTGCCAGCAGCATAACGGAGTACACAGATACGCAGTATTTT. Residues: CASSITEYTDTQYF. V is TRBV5-6 and J is TRBJ2-3, with D unresolved. Germline CDR1 and CDR2: SGHDT and YYEEEE. The CDR3 totals 14 residues. The ends were cut back, 4 bases at V and 2 bases at J, with 11 bases in the middle. The entire variable domain, with the rest obtained from reference TRBV5-6 and TRBJ2-3, is as follows: DAGVTQSPTHLIKTRGQQVTLRCSPKSGHDTVSWYQQALGQGPQFIFQYYEEEERQRGNFPDRFSGHQFPNYSSELNVNALLLGDSALYLCASSITEYTDTQYFGPGTRLTVL.

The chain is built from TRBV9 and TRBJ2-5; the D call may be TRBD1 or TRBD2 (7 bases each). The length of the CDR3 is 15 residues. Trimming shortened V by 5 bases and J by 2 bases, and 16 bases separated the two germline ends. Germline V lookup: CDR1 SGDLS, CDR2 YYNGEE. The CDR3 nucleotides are TGTGCCAGCAGTCGAACGGGGGGACAGCAAGAGACCCAGTACTTC. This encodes CASSRTGGQQETQYF.

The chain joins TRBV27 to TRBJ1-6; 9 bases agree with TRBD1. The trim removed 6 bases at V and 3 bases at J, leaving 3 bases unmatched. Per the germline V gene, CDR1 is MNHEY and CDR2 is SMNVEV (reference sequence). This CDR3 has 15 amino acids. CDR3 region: CASRGQGGYNSPLHF. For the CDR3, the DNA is TGTGCCAGCAGGGGACAGGGAGGCTATAATTCACCCCTCCACTTT.

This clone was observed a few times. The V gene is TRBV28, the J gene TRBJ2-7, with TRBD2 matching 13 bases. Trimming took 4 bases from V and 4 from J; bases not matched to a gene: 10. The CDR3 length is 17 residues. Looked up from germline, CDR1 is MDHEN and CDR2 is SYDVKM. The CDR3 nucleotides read TGTGCCAGCAGTTCCGATAAATGGACTAGCGGGAGTTACGAGCAGTACTTC. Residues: CASSSDKWTSGSYEQYF.